The entry below gives a single T cell receptor (beta chain) sequence along with its context. Its target is not known. The CDR3 sequence is 13 residues long. Germline CDR1 MNHNS, CDR2 SASEGT. Trimming stripped 6 bases from V and 2 bases from J, with 8 bases between. The record originates from a study of human T cells and chemical hapten exposure. One entry per CDR3 protein, called by TCRdb with MiXCR from the RACE reads. Found here are about 82,000 distinct CDR3 sequences, 6.5% to 8.5% of them singletons; the top ten hold 1.3%. Study results and limitations: TCRs above 1 in 1000 frequency stayed constant with DPC sensitization.

Described time point: patch test 2, 6 weeks after DPC sensitization. The treatment denotes: therapeutic diphenylcyclopropenone sensitization with weekly scalp DPC. The authors extracted total RNA from unfractionated whole blood. This clonotype was sampled from a woman aged 25-40 years with alopecia areata. Some clones in this sample may be carry-over from other donors' samples. Sequences were derived from whole blood, sampled in connection with sensitization to the hapten diphenylcyclopropenone (DPC). The J gene is TRBJ1-5, the V gene TRBV6-1, with D possibly being TRBD1 (5 bases). CDR3 sequence (DNA): TGTGCCAGCAGCTCACAGGGCAATCAGCCCCAGCATTTT. It yields the protein CASSSQGNQPQHF.